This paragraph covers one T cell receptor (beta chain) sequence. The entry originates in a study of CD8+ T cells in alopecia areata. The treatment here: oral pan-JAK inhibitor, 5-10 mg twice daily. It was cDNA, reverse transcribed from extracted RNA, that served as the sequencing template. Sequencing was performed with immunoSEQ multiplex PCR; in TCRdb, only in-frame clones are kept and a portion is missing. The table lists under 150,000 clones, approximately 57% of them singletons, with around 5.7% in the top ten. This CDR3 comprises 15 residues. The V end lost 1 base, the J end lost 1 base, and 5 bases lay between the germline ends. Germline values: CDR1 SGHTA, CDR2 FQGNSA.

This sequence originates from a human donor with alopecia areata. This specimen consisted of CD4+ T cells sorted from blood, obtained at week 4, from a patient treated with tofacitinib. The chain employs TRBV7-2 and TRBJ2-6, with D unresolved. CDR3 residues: CASSLGPSGANVLTF. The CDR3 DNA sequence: TGTGCCAGCAGCTTAGGGCCTTCTGGGGCCAACGTCCTGACTTTC.